Each of the 5 T cell receptor beta chains below was sequenced from the same sample in a study of graft-versus-host responses after intestinal transplantation (dated by TCRdb to the early 2020s). The library was generated by the immunoSEQ multiplex PCR assay. Here the immuneACCESS table is served through TCRdb, limited to in-frame sequences with V and J called. Missing clones are a known gap in these copies; in checked studies unresolved V genes cover under half, and the rest lacks a known reason. Across this sample there are fewer than 70,000 clones, with roughly 92% seen only once. 6.5% to 8% of the sample lies in the top ten. The sequences come from bone marrow, collected almost 750 days after intestinal transplantation. These receptor sequences come from a human patient who received an intestinal transplant, so some T cells may come from the graft donor.

This clone occurred once. This chain links TRBV7-2 with TRBJ1-1, with 9 nucleotides matching TRBD1. This CDR3 has 14 amino acids. Germline V gene sequence: CDR1 SGHTA, CDR2 FQGNSA. Germline trimming cut 5 bases from V and 5 bases from J; bases unmatched to any gene: 6. The CDR3 sequence is CASSRGQGVTEAFF. The CDR3 nucleotides are TGTGCCAGCAGCCGGGGACAGGGTGTTACTGAAGCTTTCTTT.

The CDR3 coding sequence is TGTGCCAGCAGCAACCGGGACAGTGAAGCTTTCTTT. Its protein product is CASSNRDSEAFF. The rearrangement joins TRBV7-9 to TRBJ1-1; TRBD1 matches at 7 bases. V lost 5 bases to trimming and J lost 7 bases; unmatched junction nucleotides: 4. The CDR3 is 12 amino acids. Germline values: CDR1 SEHNR, CDR2 FQNEAQ (reference sequence).

The rearrangement uses TRBV5-1 and TRBJ1-1; D uncertain. This CDR3 region has 15 residues. CDR1 is SGHRS, CDR2 YFSETQ, per germline. The V end was cut by 0 bases, the J end by 3 bases, with 12 bases between. The CDR3 nucleotides are TGCGCCAGCAGCTTGGGCACCAACCGGTACACTGAAGCTTTCTTT. Protein product: CASSLGTNRYTEAFF.

The chain uses TRBV7-2 and TRBJ1-4; 9 nucleotides agree with TRBD1. Per germline, CDR1 SGHTA and CDR2 FQGNSA. Germline trimming cut 5 bases from V and 5 bases from J; bases unmatched to any gene: 3. The CDR3 is made up of 14 amino acids. In DNA, the CDR3 is TGTGCCAGCAGCCAAGGACAGGGGAATGAAAAACTGTTTTTT. Protein: CASSQGQGNEKLFF.

The chain recombines TRBV19 with TRBJ2-7; 10 nucleotides align to TRBD1. Trimming removed 5 bases from V and 7 bases from J; junction bases left unmatched: 8. Germline V CDR1 and CDR2: LNHDA, SQIVND (reference sequence). This CDR3 is 14 amino acids long. The CDR3 region has the DNA TGTGCCAGTAGTGCACCCGGGACAGGGGAAGAGCAGTACTTC. As protein: CASSAPGTGEEQYF. Variable domain in full (rest from reference TRBV19 and TRBJ2-7): DGGITQSPKYLFRKEGQNVTLSCEQNLNHDAMYWYRQDPGQGLRLIYYSQIVNDFQKGDIAEGYSVSREKKESFPLTVTSAQKNPTAFYLCASSAPGTGEEQYFGPGTRLTVT.